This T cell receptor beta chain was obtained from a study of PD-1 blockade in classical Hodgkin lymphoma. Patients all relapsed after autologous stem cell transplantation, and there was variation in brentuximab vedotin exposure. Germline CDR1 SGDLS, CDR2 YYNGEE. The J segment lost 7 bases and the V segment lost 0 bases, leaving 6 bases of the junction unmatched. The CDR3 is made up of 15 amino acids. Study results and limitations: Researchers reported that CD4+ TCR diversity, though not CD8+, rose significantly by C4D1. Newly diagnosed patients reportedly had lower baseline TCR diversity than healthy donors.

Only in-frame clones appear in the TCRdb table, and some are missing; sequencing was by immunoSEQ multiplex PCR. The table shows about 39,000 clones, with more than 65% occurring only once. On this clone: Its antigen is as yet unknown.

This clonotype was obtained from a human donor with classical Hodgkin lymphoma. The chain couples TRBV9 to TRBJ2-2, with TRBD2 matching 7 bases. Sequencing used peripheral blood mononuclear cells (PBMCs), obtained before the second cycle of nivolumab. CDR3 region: CASSVAGLVFGELFF. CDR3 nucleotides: TGTGCCAGCAGCGTAGCAGGACTAGTTTTCGGGGAGCTGTTTTTT.